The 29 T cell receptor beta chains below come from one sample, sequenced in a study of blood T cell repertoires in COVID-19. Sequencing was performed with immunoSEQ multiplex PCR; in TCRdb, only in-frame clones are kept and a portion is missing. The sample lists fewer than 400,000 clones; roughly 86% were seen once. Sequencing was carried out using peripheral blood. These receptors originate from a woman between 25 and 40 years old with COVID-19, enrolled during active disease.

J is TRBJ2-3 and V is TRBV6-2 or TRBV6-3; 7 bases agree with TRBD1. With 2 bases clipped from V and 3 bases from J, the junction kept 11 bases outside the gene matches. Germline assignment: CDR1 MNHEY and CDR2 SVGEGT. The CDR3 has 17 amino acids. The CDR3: CASSYGGAGGVTDTQYF. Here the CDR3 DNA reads TGTGCCAGCAGTTACGGTGGGGCAGGGGGTGTTACAGATACGCAGTATTTT.

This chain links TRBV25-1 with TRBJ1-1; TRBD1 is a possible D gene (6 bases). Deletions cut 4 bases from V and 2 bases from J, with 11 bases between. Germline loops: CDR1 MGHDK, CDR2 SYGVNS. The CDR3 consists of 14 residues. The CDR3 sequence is CASSVAGANTEAFF. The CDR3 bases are TGTGCCAGCAGTGTCGCAGGGGCAAACACTGAAGCTTTCTTT. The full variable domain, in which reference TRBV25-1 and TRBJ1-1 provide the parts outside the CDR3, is EADIYQTPRYLVIGTGKKITLECSQTMGHDKMYWYQQDPGMELHLIHYSYGVNSTEKGDLSSESTVSRIRTEHFPLTLESARPSHTSQYLCASSVAGANTEAFFGQGTRLTVV.

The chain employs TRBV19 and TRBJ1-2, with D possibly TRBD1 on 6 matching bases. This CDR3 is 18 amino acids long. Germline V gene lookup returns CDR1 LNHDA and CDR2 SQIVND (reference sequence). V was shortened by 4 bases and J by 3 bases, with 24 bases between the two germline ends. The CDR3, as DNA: TGTGCCAGTAGTACCGTCGGAACAGGGAGTCTAAGCCACTATGGCTACACCTTC. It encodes CASSTVGTGSLSHYGYTF.

The CDR3: CASRDGQGIYGYTF. In DNA form, the CDR3 reads TGTGCCAGCAGAGATGGACAGGGCATCTATGGCTACACCTTC. V is TRBV6-5 and J is TRBJ1-2, with TRBD1 matching over 8 bases. Germline lookup yields CDR1 MNHEY and CDR2 SVGAGI. The CDR3 length is 14 residues. The junction had 7 bases not matched to a gene; V was cut back by 6 bases and J by 4 bases.

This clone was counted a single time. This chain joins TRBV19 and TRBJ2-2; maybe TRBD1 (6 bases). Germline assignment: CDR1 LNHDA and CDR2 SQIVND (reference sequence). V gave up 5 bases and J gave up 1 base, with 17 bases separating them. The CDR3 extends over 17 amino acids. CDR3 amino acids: CASSSSGPGVNTGELFF. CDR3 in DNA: TGTGCCAGTAGTTCCTCGGGACCAGGGGTGAACACCGGGGAGCTGTTTTTT. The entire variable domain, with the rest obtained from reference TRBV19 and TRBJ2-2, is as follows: DGGITQSPKYLFRKEGQNVTLSCEQNLNHDAMYWYRQDPGQGLRLIYYSQIVNDFQKGDIAEGYSVSREKKESFPLTVTSAQKNPTAFYLCASSSSGPGVNTGELFFGEGSRLTVL.

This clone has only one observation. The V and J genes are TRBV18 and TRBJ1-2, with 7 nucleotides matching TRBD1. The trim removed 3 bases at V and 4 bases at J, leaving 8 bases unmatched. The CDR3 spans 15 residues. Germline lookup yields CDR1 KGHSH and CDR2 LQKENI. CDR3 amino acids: CASSPLEGASYGYTF. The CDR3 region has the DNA TGTGCCAGCTCACCGCTCGAGGGGGCGAGCTATGGCTACACCTTC.

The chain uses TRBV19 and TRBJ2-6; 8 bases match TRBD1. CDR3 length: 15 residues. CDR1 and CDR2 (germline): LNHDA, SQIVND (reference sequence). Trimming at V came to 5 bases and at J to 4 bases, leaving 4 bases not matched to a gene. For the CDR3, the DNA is TGTGCCAGTAGTCAGGGGGCGCACGGGGCCAACGTCCTGACTTTC. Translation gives CASSQGAHGANVLTF. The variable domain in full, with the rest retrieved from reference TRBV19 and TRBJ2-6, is DGGITQSPKYLFRKEGQNVTLSCEQNLNHDAMYWYRQDPGQGLRLIYYSQIVNDFQKGDIAEGYSVSREKKESFPLTVTSAQKNPTAFYLCASSQGAHGANVLTFGAGSRLTVL.

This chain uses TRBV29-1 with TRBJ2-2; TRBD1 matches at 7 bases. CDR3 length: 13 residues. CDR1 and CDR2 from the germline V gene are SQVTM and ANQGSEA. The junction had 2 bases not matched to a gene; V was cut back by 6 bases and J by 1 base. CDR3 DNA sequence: TGCAGCGTCGACAGGGAGAACACCGGGGAGCTGTTTTTT. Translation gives CSVDRENTGELFF.

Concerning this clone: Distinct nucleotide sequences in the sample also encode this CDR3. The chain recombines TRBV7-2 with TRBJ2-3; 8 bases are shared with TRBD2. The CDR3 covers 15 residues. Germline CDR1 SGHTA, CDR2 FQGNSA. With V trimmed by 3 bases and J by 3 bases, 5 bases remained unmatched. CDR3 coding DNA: TGTGCCAGCAGCTTGACGGGGGGGCCGACAGATACGCAGTATTTT. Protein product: CASSLTGGPTDTQYF.

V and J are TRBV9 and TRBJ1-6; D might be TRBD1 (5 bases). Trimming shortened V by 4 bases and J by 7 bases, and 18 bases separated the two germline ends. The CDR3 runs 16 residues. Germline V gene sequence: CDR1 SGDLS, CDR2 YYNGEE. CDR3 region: CASSFRGESTNSPLHF. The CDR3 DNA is TGTGCCAGCAGCTTCCGGGGGGAAAGCACCAATTCACCCCTCCACTTT.

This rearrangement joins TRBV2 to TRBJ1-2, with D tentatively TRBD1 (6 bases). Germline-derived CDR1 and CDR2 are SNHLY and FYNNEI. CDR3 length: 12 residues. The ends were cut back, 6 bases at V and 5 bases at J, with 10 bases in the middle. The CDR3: CASSRDNYGYTF. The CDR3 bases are TGTGCCAGCAGCCGGGACAATTATGGCTACACCTTC.

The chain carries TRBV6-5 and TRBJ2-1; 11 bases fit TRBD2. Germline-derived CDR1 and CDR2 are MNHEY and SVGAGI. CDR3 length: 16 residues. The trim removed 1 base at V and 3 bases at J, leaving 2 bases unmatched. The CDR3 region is CASSYWGTSGYNEQFF. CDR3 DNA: TGTGCCAGCAGTTACTGGGGGACTAGCGGCTACAATGAGCAGTTCTTC.

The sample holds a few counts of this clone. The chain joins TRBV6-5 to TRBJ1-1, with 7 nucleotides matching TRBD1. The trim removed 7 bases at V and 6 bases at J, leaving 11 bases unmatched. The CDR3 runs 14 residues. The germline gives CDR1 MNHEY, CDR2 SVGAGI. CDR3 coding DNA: TGTGCCAGCACTTTCGACAGGGTGGAGGCTGAAGCTTTCTTT. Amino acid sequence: CASTFDRVEAEAFF.

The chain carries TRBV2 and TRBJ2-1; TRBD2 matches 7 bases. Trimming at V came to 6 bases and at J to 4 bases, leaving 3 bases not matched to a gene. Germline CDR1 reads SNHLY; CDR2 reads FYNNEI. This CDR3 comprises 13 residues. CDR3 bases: TGTGCCAGCAGCTTGGGGGGGTACAATGAGCAGTTCTTC. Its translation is CASSLGGYNEQFF. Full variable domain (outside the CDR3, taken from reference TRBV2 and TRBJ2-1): EPEVTQTPSHQVTQMGQEVILRCVPISNHLYFYWYRQILGQKVEFLVSFYNNEISEKSEIFDDQFSVERPDGSNFTLKIRSTKLEDSAMYFCASSLGGYNEQFFGPGTRLTVL.

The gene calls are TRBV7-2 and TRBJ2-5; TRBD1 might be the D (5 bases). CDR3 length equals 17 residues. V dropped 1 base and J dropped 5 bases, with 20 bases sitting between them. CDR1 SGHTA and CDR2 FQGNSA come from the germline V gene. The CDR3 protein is CASSLVYRGGSYETQYF. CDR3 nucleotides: TGTGCCAGCAGCTTAGTTTATAGGGGTGGCTCGTACGAGACCCAGTACTTC.

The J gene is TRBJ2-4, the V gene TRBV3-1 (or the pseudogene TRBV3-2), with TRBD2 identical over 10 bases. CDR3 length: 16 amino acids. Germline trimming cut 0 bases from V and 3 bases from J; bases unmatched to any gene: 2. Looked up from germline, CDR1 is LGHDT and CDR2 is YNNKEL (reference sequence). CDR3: CASSQDTSGVKNIQYF. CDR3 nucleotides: TGTGCCAGCAGCCAAGATACTAGCGGGGTCAAAAACATTCAGTACTTC.

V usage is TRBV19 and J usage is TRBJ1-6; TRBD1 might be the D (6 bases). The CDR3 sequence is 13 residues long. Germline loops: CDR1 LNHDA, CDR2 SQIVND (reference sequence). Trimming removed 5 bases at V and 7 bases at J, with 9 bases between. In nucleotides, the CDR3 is TGTGCCAGTAGTGAACAGGGAAATTCACCCCTCCACTTT. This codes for CASSEQGNSPLHF.

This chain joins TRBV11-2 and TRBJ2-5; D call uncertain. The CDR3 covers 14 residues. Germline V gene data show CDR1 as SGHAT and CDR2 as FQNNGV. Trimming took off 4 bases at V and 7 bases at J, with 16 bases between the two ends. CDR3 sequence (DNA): TGTGCCAGCAGCTCGCCAGAGGCCCGTCGGACCCAGTACTTC. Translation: CASSSPEARRTQYF.

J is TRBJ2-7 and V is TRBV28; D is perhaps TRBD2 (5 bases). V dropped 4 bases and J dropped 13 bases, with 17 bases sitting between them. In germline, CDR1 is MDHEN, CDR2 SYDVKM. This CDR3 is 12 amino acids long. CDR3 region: CASSSTGIQAYV. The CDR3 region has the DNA TGTGCCAGCAGTTCTACCGGGATCCAAGCTTACGTC.

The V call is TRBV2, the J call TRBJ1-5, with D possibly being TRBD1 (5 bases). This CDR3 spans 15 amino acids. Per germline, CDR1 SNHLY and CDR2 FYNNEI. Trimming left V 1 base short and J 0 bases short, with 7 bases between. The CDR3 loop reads CASSEEGDSNQPQHF. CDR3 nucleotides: TGTGCCAGCAGTGAAGAAGGGGATAGCAATCAGCCCCAGCATTTT.

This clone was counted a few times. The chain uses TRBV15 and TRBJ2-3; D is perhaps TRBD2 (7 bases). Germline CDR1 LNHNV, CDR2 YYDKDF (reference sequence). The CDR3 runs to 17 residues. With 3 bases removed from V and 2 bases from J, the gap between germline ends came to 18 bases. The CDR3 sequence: CATSSFVGGRNTDTQYF. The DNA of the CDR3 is TGTGCCACCAGCAGCTTTGTGGGGGGGCGCAACACAGATACGCAGTATTTT.

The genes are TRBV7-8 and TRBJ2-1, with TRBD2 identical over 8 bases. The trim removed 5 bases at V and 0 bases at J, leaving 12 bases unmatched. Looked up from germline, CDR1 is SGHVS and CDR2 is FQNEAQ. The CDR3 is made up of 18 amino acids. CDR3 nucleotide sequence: TGTGCCAGCAGCCCCTCCAGGCGGGGGGTCCTCTCCTACAATGAGCAGTTCTTC. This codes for CASSPSRRGVLSYNEQFF. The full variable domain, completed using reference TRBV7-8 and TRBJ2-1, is GAGVSQSPRYKVAKRGQDVALRCDPISGHVSLFWYQQALGQGPEFLTYFQNEAQLDKSGLPSDRFFAERPEGSVSTLKIQRTQQEDSAVYLCASSPSRRGVLSYNEQFFGPGTRLTVL.

The CDR3 bases are TGCGCCAGCAGCTCGGCAGGGGCTAACTATGGCTACACCTTC. Translated: CASSSAGANYGYTF. The V gene is TRBV5-1, the J gene TRBJ1-2, with D possibly being TRBD1 (6 bases). The germline V gene encodes CDR1 SGHRS and CDR2 YFSETQ. Trimming took off 3 bases at V and 0 bases at J, with 9 bases between the two ends. The CDR3 extends over 14 amino acids.

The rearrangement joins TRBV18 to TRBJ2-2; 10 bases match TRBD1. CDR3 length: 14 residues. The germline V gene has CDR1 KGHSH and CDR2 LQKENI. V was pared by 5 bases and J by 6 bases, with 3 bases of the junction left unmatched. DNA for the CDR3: TGTGCCAGCTCAAGACAGGGGGCGTCCGGGGAGCTGTTTTTT. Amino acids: CASSRQGASGELFF. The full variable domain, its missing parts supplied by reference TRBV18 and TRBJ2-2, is NAGVMQNPRHLVRRRGQEARLRCSPMKGHSHVYWYRQLPEEGLKFMVYLQKENIIDESGMPKERFSAEFPKEGPSILRIQQVVRGDSAAYFCASSRQGASGELFFGEGSRLTVL.

The CDR3 here is CASSRLAGDFYEQYV. The CDR3 DNA is TGTGCCAGCAGTCGACTAGCGGGGGACTTCTACGAGCAGTACGTC. The chain recombines TRBV27 with TRBJ2-7, with 12 bases identical to TRBD2. This CDR3 region has 15 residues. Germline CDR1 reads MNHEY; CDR2 reads SMNVEV (reference sequence). Trimming took 5 bases from V and 3 from J; bases not matched to a gene: 5.

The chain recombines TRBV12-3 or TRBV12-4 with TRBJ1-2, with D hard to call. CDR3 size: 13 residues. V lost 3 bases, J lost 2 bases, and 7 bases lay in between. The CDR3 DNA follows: TGTGCCAGCAGTTTTGGGCTGAACTATGGCTACACCTTC. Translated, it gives CASSFGLNYGYTF.

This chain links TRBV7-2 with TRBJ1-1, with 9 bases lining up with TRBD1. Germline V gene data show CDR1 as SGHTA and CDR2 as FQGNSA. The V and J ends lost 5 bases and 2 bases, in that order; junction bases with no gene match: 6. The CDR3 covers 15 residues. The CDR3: CASSPRTGANTEAFF. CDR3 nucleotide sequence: TGTGCCAGCAGCCCCCGGACAGGGGCTAACACTGAAGCTTTCTTT. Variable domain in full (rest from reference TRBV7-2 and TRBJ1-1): GAGVSQSPSNKVTEKGKDVELRCDPISGHTALYWYRQSLGQGLEFLIYFQGNSAPDKSGLPSDRFSAERTGGSVSTLTIQRTQQEDSAVYLCASSPRTGANTEAFFGQGTRLTVV.

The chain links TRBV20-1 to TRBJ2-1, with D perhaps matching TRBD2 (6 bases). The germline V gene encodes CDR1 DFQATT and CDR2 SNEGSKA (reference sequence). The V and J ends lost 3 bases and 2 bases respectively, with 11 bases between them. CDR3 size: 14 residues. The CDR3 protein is CSASVGLAYNEQFF. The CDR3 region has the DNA TGCAGTGCTAGTGTGGGACTCGCCTACAATGAGCAGTTCTTC.

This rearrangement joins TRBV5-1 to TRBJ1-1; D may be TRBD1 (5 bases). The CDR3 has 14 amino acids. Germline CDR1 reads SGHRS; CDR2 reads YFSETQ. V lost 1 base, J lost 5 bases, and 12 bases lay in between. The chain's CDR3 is CASSLQGVGTEAFF. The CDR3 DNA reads TGCGCCAGCAGCTTGCAGGGCGTTGGTACTGAAGCTTTCTTT.